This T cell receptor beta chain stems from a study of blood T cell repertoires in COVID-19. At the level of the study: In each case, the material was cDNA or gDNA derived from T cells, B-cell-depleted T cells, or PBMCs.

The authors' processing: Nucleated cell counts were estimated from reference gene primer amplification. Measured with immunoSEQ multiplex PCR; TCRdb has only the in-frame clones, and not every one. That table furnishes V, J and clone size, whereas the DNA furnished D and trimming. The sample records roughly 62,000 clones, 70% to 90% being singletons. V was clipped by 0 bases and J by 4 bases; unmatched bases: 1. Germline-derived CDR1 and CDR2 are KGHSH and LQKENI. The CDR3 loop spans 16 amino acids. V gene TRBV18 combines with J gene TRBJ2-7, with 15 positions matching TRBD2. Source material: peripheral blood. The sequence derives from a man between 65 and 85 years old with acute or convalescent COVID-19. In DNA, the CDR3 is TGTGCCAGCTCACCACCGGGACTAGCGGGAGGTTACGAGCAGTACTTC. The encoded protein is CASSPPGLAGGYEQYF.